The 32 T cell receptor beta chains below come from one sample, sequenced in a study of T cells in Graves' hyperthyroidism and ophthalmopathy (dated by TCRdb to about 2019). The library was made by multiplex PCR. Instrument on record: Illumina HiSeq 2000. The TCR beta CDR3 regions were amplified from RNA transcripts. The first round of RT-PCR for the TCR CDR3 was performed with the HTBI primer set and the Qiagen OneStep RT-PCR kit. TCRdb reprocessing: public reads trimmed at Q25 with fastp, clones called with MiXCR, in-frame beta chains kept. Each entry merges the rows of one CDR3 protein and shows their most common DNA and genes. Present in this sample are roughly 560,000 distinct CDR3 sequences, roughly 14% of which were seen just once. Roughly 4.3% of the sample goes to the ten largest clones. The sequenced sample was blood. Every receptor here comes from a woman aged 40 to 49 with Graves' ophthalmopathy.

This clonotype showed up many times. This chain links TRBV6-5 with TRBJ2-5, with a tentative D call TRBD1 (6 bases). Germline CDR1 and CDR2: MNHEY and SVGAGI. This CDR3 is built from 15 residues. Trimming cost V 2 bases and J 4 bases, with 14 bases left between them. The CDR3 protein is CASSYQGTGRETQYF. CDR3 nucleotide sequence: TGTGCCAGCAGTTACCAAGGTACAGGGAGAGAGACCCAGTACTTC.

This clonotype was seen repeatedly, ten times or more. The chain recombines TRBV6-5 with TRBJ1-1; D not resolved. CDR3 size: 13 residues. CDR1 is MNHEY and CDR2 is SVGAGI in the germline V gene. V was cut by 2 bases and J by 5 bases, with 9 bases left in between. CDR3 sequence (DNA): TGTGCCAGCAGTTACCGAGGTGGTACTGAAGCTTTCTTT. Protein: CASSYRGGTEAFF.

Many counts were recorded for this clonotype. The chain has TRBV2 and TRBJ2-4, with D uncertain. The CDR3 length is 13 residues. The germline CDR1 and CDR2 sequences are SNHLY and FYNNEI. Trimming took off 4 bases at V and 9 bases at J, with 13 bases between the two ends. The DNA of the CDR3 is TGTGCCAGCAGTGGGCCCTTTGAGGTCATTCAGTACTTC. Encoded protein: CASSGPFEVIQYF.

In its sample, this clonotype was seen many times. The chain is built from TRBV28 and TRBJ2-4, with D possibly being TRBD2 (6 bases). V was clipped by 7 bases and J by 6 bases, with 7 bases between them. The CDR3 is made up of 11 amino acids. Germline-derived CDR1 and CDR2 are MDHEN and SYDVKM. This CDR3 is CASMGGNIQYF. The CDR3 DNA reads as TGTGCCAGCATGGGGGGAAACATTCAGTACTTC.

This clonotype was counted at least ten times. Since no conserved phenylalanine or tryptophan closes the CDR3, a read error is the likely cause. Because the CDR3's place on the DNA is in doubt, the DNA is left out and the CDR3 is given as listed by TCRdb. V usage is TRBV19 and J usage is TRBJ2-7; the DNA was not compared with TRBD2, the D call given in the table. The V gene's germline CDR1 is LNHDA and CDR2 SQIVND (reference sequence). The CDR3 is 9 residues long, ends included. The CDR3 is CAILAGVWT.

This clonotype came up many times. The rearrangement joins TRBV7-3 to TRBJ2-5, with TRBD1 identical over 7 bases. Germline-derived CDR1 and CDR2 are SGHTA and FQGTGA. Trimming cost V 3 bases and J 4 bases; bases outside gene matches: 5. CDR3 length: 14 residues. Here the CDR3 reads CASSLAGTAETQYF. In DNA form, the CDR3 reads TGTGCCAGCAGCTTGGCCGGGACAGCAGAGACCCAGTACTTC.

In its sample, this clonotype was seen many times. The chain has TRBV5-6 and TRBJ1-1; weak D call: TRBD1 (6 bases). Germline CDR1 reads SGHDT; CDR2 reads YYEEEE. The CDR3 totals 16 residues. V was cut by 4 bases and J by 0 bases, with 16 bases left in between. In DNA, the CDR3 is TGTGCCAGCAGCCAGGGGACAAGAGCTATGAACACTGAAGCTTTCTTT. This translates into CASSQGTRAMNTEAFF.

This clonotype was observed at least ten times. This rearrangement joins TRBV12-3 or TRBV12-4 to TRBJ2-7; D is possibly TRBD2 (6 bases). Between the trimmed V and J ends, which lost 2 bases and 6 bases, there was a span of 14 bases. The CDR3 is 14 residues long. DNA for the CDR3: TGTGCCAGCAGTTTATTTCCGGGAGTAGGCGAGCAGTACTTC. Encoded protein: CASSLFPGVGEQYF.

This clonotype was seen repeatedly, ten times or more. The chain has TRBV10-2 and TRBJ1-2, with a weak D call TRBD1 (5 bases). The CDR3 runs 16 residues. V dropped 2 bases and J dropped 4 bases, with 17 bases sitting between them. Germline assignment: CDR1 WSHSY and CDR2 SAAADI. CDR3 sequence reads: CASSETDWGIGYGYTF. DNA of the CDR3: TGCGCCAGCAGTGAGACCGATTGGGGGATTGGCTATGGCTACACCTTC.

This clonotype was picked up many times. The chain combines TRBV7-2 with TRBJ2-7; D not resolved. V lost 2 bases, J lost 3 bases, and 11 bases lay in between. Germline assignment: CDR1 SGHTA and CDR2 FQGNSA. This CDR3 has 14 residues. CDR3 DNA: TGTGCCAGCAGCTTACCGGCCGGGTTCTACGAGCAGTACTTC. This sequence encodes CASSLPAGFYEQYF.

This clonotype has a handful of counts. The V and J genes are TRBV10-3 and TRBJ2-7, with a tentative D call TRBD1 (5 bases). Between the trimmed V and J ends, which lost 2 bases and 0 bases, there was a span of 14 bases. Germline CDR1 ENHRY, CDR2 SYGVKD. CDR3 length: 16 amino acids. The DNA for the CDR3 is TGTGCCATCAGTGAGATCCGGACACCGATCTCCTACGAGCAGTACTTC. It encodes CAISEIRTPISYEQYF.

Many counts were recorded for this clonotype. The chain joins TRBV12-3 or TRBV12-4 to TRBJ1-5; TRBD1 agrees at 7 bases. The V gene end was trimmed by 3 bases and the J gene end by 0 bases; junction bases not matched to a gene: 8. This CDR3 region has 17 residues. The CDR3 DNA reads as TGTGCCAGCAGTTTGTGGGGACAGCCTTATAGCAATCAGCCCCAGCATTTT. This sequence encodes CASSLWGQPYSNQPQHF.

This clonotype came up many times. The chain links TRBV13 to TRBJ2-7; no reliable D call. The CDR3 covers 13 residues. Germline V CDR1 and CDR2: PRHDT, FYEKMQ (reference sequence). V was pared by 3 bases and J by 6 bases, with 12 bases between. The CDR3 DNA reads TGTGCCAGCAGCTTGGTAGCTTTCCCCGAGCAGTACTTC. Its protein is CASSLVAFPEQYF.

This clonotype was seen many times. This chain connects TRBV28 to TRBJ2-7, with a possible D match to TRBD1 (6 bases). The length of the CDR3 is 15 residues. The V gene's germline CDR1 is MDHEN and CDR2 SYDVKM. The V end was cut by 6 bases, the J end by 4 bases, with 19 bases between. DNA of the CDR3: TGTGCCAGCAGGCAACCCCGGACAGTTCCGTACGAGCAGTACTTC. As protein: CASRQPRTVPYEQYF.

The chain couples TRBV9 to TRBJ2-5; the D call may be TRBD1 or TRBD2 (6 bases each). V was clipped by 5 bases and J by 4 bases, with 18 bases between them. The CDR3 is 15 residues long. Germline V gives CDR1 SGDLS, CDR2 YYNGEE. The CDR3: CASSGGRRGGETQYF. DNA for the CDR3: TGTGCCAGCAGTGGGGGCAGACGGGGAGGAGAGACCCAGTACTTC. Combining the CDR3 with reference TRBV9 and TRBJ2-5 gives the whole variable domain DSGVTQTPKHLITATGQRVTLRCSPRSGDLSVYWYQQSLDQGLQFLIQYYNGEERAKGNILERFSAQQFPDLHSELNLSSLELGDSALYFCASSGGRRGGETQYFGPGTRLLVL.

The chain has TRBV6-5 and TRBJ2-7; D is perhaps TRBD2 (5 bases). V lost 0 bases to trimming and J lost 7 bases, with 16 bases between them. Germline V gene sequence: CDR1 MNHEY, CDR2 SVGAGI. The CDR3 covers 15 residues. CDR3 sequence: CASSYSNRGSREQYF. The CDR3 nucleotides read TGTGCCAGCAGTTACTCGAATAGAGGGTCTCGGGAGCAGTACTTC.

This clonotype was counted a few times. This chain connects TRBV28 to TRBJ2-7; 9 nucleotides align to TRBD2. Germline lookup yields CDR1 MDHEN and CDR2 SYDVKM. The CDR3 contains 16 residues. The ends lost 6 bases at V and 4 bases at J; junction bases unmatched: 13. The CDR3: CASRKTSGGFLYEQYF. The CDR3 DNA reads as TGTGCCAGCAGGAAGACTAGCGGAGGGTTTCTTTACGAGCAGTACTTC.

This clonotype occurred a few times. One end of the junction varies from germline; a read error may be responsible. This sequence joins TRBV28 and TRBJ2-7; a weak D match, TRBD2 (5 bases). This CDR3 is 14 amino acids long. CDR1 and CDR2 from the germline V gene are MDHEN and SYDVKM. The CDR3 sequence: CASSLSWESSEQYF. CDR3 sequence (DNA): TGTGCCAGCAGTTTATCGTGGGAGTCCTCCGAGCAGTACTTC.

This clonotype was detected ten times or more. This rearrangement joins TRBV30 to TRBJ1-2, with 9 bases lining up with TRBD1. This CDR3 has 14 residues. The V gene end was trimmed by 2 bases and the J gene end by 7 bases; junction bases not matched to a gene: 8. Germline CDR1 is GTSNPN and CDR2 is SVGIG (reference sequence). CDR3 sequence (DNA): TGTGCCTGGAGTACGGGACAGGGCACTGGTGGCTACACCTTC. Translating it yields CAWSTGQGTGGYTF.

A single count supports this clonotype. CDR3 bases: TGTGCCAGCAGTGTCCTCAGCGGGACAGGGATGAACACTGAAGCTTTCTTT. Its protein is CASSVLSGTGMNTEAFF. The chain is built from TRBV6-1 and TRBJ1-1; 9 bases map to TRBD1. The trim removed 4 bases at V and 0 bases at J, leaving 9 bases unmatched. Germline CDR1 MNHNS, CDR2 SASEGT. The CDR3 has 17 residues.

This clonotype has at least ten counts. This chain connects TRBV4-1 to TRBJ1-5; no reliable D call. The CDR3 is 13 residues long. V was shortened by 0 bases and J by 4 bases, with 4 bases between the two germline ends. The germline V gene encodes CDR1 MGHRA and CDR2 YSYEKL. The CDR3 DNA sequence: TGCGCCAGCAGCCAAGACCAAAATCAGCCCCAGCATTTT. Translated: CASSQDQNQPQHF.

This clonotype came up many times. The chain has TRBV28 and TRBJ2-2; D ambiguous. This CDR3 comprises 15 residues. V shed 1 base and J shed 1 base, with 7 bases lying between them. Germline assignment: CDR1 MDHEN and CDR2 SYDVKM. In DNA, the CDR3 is TGTGCCAGCAGTTTATCCAGAGGGAACACCGGGGAGCTGTTTTTT. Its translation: CASSLSRGNTGELFF.

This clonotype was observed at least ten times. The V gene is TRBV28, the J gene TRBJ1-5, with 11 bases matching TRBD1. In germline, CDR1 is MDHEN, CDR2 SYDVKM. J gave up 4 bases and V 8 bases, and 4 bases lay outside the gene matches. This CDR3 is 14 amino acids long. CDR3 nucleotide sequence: TGTGCCAGCGAGGGACAGGGGGTTAATCAGCCCCAGCATTTT. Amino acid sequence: CASEGQGVNQPQHF.

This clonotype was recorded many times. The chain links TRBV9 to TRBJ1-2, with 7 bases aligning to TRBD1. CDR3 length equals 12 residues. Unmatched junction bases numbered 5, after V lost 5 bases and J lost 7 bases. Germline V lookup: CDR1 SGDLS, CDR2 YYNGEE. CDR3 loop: CASSTGDSGYTF. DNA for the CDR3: TGTGCCAGCAGTACAGGGGACTCTGGCTACACCTTC. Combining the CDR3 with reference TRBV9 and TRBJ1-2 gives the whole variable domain DSGVTQTPKHLITATGQRVTLRCSPRSGDLSVYWYQQSLDQGLQFLIQYYNGEERAKGNILERFSAQQFPDLHSELNLSSLELGDSALYFCASSTGDSGYTFGSGTRLTVV.

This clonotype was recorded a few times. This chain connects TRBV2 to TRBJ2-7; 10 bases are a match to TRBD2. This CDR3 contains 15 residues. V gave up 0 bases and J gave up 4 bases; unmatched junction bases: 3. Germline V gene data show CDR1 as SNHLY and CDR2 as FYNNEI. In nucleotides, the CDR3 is TGTGCCAGCAGTGAAGCTGGGACTAGCGCTTACGAGCAGTACTTC. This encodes CASSEAGTSAYEQYF.

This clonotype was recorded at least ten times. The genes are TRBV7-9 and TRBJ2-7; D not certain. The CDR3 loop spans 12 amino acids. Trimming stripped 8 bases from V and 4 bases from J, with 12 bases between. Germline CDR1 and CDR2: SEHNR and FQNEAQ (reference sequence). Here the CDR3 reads CASDNGGYEQYF. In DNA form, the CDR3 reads TGTGCCAGCGACAACGGCGGTTACGAGCAGTACTTC.

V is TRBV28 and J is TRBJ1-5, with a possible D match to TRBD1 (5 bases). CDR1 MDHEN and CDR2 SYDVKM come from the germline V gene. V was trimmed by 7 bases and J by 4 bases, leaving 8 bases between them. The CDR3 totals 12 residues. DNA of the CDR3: TGTGCCAGCAAGGGGAGAAATCAGCCCCAGCATTTT. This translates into CASKGRNQPQHF.

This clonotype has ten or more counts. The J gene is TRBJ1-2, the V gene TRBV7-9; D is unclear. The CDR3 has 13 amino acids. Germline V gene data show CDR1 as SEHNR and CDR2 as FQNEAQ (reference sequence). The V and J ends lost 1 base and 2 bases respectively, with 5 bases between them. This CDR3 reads CASSLGFNYGYTF. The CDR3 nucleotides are TGTGCCAGCAGCTTAGGTTTCAACTATGGCTACACCTTC. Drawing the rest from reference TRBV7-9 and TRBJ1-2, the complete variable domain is DTGVSQNPRHKITKRGQNVTFRCDPISEHNRLYWYRQTLGQGPEFLTYFQNEAQLEKSRLLSDRFSAERPKGSFSTLEIQRTEQGDSAMYLCASSLGFNYGYTFGSGTRLTVV.

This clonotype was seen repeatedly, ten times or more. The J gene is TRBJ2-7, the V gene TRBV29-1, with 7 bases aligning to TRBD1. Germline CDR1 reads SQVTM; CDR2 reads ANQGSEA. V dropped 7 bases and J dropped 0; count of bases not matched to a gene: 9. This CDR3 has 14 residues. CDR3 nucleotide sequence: TGCAGCGCTACGGGACAGATTAACTCCTACGAGCAGTACTTC. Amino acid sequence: CSATGQINSYEQYF.

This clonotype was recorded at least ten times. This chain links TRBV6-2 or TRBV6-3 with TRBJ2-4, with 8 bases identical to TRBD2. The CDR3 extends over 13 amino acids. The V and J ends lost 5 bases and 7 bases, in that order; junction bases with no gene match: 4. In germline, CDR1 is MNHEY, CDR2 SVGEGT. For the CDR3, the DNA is TGTGCCAGCAGTAGAGCGGGAGATAACATTCAGTACTTC. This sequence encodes CASSRAGDNIQYF.

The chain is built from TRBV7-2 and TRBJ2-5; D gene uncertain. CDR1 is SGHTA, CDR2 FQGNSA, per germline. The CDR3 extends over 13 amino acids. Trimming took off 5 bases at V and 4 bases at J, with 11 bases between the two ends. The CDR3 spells CASSHDLSETQYF. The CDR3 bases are TGTGCCAGCAGCCACGATCTTTCAGAGACCCAGTACTTC.

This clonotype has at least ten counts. The DNA of the CDR3 is TGTGCCAGCAGACAGGGGACAGGGTTGGCGAGTCAGCCCCAGCATTTT. This encodes CASRQGTGLASQPQHF. The rearrangement uses TRBV27 and TRBJ1-5; 9 positions match TRBD1. The germline V gene encodes CDR1 MNHEY and CDR2 SMNVEV (reference sequence). J was trimmed by 6 bases and V by 6 bases; bases with no gene match: 12. The CDR3 loop spans 16 amino acids.